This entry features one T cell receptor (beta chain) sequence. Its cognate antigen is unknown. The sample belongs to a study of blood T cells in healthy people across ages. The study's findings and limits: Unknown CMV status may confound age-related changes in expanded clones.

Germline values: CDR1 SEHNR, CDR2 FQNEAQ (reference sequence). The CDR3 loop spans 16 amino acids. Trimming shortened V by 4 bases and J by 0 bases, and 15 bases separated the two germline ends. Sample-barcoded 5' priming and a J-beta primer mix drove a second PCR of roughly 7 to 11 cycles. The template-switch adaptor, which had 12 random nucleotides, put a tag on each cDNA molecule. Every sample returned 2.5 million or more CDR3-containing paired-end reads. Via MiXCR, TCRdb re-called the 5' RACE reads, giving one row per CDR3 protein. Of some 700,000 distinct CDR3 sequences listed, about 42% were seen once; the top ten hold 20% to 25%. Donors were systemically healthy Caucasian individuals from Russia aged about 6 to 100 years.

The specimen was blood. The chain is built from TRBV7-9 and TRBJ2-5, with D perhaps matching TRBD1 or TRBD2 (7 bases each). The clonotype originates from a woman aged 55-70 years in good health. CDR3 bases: TGTGCCAGCAGCTCAGGGGGGGGAACAAACCAAGAGACCCAGTACTTC. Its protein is CASSSGGGTNQETQYF.